Sequencing of this T cell receptor (beta chain) was carried out in a study of prognosis after radiotherapy for stage I lung cancer. Genomic DNA was subjected to two-round multiplex PCR for amplification of TCR beta CDR3. Gene-specific primers for each TRBV and TRBJ gene drove first-round PCR. TCRdb re-called the multiplex PCR reads with MiXCR, one entry per CDR3 protein. The sample consists of roughly 38,000 distinct CDR3 sequences, roughly a quarter of them appearing once. Trimming took 6 bases from V and 8 from J; bases not matched to a gene: 15. Germline lookup yields CDR1 MNHNS and CDR2 SASEGT. The CDR3 covers 16 residues. Of note for this clonotype: The likely explanation is a read error, given a far larger clone one base away.

The receptor's source is a donor of 50 years or more with non-small cell lung cancer. The chain is built from TRBV6-1 and TRBJ2-1; 8 bases are shared with TRBD2. The sample was PBMCs, taken before or after stereotactic body radiation therapy (not recorded which). The CDR3 loop reads CASRVKVSGGPYEQFF. CDR3 nucleotide sequence: TGTGCCAGCAGGGTAAAAGTATCGGGGGGGCCTTATGAGCAGTTCTTC.